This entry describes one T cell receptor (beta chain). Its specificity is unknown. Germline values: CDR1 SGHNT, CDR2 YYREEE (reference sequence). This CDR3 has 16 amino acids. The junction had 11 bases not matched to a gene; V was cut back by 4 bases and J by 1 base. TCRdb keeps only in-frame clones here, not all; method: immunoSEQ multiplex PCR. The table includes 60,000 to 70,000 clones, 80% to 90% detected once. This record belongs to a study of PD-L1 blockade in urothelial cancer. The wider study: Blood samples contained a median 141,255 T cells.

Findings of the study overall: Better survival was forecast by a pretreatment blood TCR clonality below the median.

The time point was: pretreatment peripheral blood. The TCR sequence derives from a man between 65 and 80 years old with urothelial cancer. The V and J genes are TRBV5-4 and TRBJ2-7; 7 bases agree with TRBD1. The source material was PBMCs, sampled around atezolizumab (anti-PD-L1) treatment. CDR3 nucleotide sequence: TGTGCCAGCAGCCCGTCGACAGGGTTCATATCCTACGAGCAGTACTTC. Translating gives CASSPSTGFISYEQYF.